This T cell receptor (beta chain) was sequenced for a study of vaccination effects on CD4 cells after COVID-19. Study results and caveats: Limitations: small convalescent group and missing early post-infection timepoints. Infection-derived and vaccine-derived clones contracted markedly late after vaccination.

TCRdb keeps only in-frame clones here, not all; method: immunoSEQ multiplex PCR. The sample lists around 46,000 clones; more than 65% were seen once. CDR3 length equals 15 residues. Trimming left V 0 bases short and J 2 bases short, with 8 bases between. CDR1 is SGHRS and CDR2 is YFSETQ in the germline V gene. Of note for this clone: The antigen is unknown.

After roughly 11 days in culture, the CD4+ T cells were isolated. Nucleocapsid antibodies stayed negative before and after vaccination, showing no earlier SARS-CoV-2 infection. This material consisted of CD4+ T cells from PBMCs cultured without peptide, taken before COVID-19 vaccination. The TCR sequence derives from a human donor who received a COVID-19 vaccine. The chain recombines TRBV5-1 with TRBJ1-4, with D perhaps matching TRBD1 (5 bases). CDR3 residues: CASSLVGGTNEKLFF. CDR3 DNA: TGCGCCAGCAGCTTGGTCGGGGGTACTAATGAAAAACTGTTTTTT.